This note documents a single T cell receptor (beta chain) sequence. As yet, its antigen is unknown. The data originate from a study of blood T cells in healthy people across ages. Study findings and constraints: Changes seen in expanded clonotypes were possibly confounded by donor CMV status left unknown.

Each of the donors had roughly 9.7 milliliters of peripheral blood drawn into EDTA-treated Vacutainer tubes. Samples had at least 7 million PBMCs isolated from them. A second PCR, run for roughly 7 to 12 cycles, used a sample-barcoded 5' primer plus a J-beta primer mix. All cDNA molecules were each tagged by a template-switch adaptor with 12 random nucleotides. In TCRdb, the 5' RACE reads were re-called with MiXCR into one record per CDR3 protein. This sample carries 600,000 or so distinct CDR3 sequences, around a fifth of them seen once, and the ten largest clones take approximately 3.6%. There are 15 residues in the CDR3. Losses at the gene ends were 5 bases for V and 2 bases for J; bases not matched to a gene: 3. Germline V gene lookup returns CDR1 SGHTA and CDR2 FQGNSA.

The clonotype originates from an older man in good health. The V gene is TRBV7-2, the J gene TRBJ2-7, with 13 bases lining up with TRBD2. The sequenced sample was blood. In nucleotides, the CDR3 is TGTGCCAGCAGCGGAGGGACTAGCGGGGCCTACGAGCAGTACTTC. This sequence encodes CASSGGTSGAYEQYF.